This T cell receptor (beta chain) was recorded in a study of T-cell reconstitution after alpha-beta-depleted transplantation in children. Findings and limits, study-wide: Newly generated T cells supplied most T-cell counts and diversity one year post-transplant.

V lost 3 bases to trimming and J lost 4 bases, with 9 bases between them. This CDR3 contains 13 residues. CDR1 and CDR2 from the germline V gene are MGHDK and SYGVNS. A library of TCRbeta sequences, prepared with unique molecular identifiers, was generated. TCRdb re-called the PCR reads with MiXCR, one entry per CDR3 protein. There are about a million distinct CDR3 sequences in the sample; roughly 29% occur only once, and about 28% lies in the top ten. This clonotype was seen a few times. Antigen specificity is unknown. The clonotype comes from a boy younger than two who had a stem cell transplant for SCID, so the T cells may come from the graft donor. The gene calls are TRBV25-1 and TRBJ2-5; the D call may be TRBD1 or TRBD2 (5 bases each). The source material was PBMCs, mostly from graft donor cells, sampled 360 days after TCRalphabeta/CD19-depleted stem cell transplant. The CDR3 loop is CASSDGARETQYF. CDR3 nucleotide sequence: TGTGCCAGCAGTGACGGGGCCCGAGAGACCCAGTACTTC.